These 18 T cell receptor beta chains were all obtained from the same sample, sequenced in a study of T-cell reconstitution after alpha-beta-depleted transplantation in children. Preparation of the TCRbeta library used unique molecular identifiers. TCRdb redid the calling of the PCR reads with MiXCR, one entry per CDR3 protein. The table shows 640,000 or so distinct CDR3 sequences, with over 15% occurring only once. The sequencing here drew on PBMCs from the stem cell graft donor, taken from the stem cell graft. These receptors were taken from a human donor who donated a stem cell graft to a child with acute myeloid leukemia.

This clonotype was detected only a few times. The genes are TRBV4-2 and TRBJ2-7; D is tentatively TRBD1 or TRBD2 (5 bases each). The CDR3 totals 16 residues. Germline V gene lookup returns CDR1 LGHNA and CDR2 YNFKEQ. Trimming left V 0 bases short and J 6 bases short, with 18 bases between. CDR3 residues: CASSQEGPPEGSEQYF. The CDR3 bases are TGTGCCAGCAGCCAAGAGGGACCTCCCGAGGGCTCCGAGCAGTACTTC.

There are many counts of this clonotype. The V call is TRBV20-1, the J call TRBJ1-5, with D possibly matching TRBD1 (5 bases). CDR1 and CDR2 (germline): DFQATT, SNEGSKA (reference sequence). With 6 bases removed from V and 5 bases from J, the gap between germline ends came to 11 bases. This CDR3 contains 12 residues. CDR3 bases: TGCAGTGCACCTCAAGGGGATCAGCCCCAGCATTTT. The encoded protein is CSAPQGDQPQHF.

DNA of the CDR3: TGTGCCATCAGTGAGTCTTTCAGGGAAGGATATCAGCCCCAGCATTTT. This sequence encodes CAISESFREGYQPQHF. This chain links TRBV10-3 with TRBJ1-5; a weak D match, TRBD1 (5 bases). The CDR3 has 16 residues. Germline V lookup: CDR1 ENHRY, CDR2 SYGVKD. With 0 bases removed from V and 5 bases from J, the gap between germline ends came to 14 bases.

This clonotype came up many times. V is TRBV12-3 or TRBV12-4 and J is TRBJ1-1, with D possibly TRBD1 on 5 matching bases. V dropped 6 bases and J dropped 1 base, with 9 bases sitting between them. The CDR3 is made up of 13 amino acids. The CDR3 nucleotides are TGTGCCAGCAGGCCTACAGGGAACACTGAAGCTTTCTTT. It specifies CASRPTGNTEAFF.

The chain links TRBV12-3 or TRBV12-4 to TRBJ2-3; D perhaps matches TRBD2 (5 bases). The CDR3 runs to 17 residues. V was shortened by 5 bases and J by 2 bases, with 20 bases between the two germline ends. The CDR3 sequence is CASSRPTRGRDTDTQYF. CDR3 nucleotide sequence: TGTGCCAGCAGTCGACCTACTCGAGGGCGTGACACAGATACGCAGTATTTT.

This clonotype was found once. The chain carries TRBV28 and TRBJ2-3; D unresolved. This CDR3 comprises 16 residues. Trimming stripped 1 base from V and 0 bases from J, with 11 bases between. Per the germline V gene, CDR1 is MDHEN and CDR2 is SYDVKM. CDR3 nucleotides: TGTGCCAGCAGTTTATCCGGAGTAGGGAGCACAGATACGCAGTATTTT. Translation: CASSLSGVGSTDTQYF.

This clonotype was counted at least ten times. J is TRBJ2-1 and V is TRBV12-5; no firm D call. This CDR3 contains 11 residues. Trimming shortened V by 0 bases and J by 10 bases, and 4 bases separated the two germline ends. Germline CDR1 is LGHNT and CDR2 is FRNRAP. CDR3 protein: CASGLVREQFF. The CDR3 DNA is TGTGCTAGTGGTTTGGTTCGGGAGCAGTTCTTC.

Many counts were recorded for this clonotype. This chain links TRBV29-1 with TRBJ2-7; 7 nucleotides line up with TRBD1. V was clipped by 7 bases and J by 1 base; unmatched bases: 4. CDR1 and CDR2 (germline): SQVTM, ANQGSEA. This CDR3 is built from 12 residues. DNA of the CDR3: TGCAGCGCCCTGGGACAGTCCTACGAGCAGTACTTC. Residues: CSALGQSYEQYF.

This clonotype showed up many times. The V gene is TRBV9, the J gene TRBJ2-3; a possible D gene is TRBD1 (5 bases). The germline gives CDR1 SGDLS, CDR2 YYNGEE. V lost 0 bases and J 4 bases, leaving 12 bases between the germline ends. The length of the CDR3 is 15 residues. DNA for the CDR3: TGTGCCAGCAGCGTAGGTAGGGGCTGGGCAGATACGCAGTATTTT. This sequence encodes CASSVGRGWADTQYF.

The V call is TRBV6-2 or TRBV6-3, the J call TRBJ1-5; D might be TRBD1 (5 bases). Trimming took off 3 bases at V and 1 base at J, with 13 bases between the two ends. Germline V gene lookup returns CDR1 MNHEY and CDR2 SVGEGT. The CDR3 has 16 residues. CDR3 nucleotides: TGTGCCAGCAGTTATTCCGGGACGGGAAGCAATCAGCCCCAGCATTTT. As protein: CASSYSGTGSNQPQHF.

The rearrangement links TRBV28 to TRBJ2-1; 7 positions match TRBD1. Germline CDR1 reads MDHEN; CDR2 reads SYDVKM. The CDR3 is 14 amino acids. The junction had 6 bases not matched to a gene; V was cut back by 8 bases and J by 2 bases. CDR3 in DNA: TGTGCCAGCGTAGGACAGGCCCCCTACAATGAGCAGTTCTTC. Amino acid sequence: CASVGQAPYNEQFF. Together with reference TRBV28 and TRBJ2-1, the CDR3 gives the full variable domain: DVKVTQSSRYLVKRTGEKVFLECVQDMDHENMFWYRQDPGLGLRLIYFSYDVKMKEKGDIPEGYSVSREKKERFSLILESASTNQTSMYLCASVGQAPYNEQFFGPGTRLTVL.

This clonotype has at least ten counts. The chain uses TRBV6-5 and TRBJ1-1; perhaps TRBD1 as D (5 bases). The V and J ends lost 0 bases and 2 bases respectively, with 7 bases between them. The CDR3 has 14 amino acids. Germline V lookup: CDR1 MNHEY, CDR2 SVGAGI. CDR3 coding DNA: TGTGCCAGCAGTTACTCCCAGGGAAACACTGAAGCTTTCTTT. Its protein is CASSYSQGNTEAFF.

The chain's CDR3 is CSVDTGGNTEAFF. The CDR3 DNA is TGCAGCGTTGATACAGGGGGCAACACTGAAGCTTTCTTT. The chain combines TRBV29-1 with TRBJ1-1, with TRBD1 matching over 9 bases. CDR1 is SQVTM and CDR2 is ANQGSEA in the germline V gene. The trim removed 3 bases at V and 2 bases at J, leaving 1 base unmatched. This CDR3 has 13 amino acids.

The CDR3 reads CASSFGTGTTGELFF. CDR3 nucleotide sequence: TGTGCCAGCAGCTTTGGGACAGGGACCACCGGGGAGCTGTTTTTT. The gene calls are TRBV7-6 and TRBJ2-2, with 9 bases identical to TRBD1. This CDR3 is built from 15 residues. Germline values: CDR1 SGHVS, CDR2 FNYEAQ. V lost 3 bases, J lost 4 bases, and 3 bases stayed unmatched.

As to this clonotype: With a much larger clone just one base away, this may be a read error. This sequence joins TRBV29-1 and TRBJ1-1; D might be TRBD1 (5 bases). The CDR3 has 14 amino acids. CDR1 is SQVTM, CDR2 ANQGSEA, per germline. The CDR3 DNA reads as TGCAGCGTTGATAGGGACTTCGCCCTGGCTGATGCTTTCTTT. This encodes CSVDRDFALADAFF.

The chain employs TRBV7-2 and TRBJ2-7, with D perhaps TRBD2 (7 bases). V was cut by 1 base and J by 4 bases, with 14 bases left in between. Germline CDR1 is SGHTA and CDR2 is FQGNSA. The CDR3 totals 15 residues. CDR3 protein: CASSLGRGARYEQYF. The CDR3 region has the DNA TGTGCCAGCAGCTTAGGTCGGGGGGCTCGGTACGAGCAGTACTTC.

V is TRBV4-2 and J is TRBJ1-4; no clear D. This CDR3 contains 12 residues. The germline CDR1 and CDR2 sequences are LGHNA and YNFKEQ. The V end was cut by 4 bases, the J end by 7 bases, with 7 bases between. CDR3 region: CASSPLGEKLFF. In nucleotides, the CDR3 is TGTGCCAGCAGCCCCCTCGGTGAAAAACTGTTTTTT.

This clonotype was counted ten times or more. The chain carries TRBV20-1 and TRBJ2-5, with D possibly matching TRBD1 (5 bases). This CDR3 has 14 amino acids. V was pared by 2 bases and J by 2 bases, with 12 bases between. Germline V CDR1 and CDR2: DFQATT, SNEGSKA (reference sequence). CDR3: CSARLGQPQETQYF. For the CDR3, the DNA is TGCAGTGCTAGACTGGGGCAGCCTCAAGAGACCCAGTACTTC.